The 9 T cell receptor beta chains reported below all come from one sample, sequenced in a study of blood T cell repertoires in COVID-19. The assay was immunoSEQ multiplex PCR, and TCRdb's table has in-frame clones only and misses some. The sample lists fewer than 30,000 clones, 72% occurring once. The sample comprised peripheral blood. These receptor sequences come from a boy between 2 and 10 years old with active or convalescent COVID-19.

This clone ranks as medium-sized. CDR3 protein: CASSKFGVGDTQYF. The CDR3 DNA is TGTGCCAGCAGCAAGTTCGGGGTAGGTGATACGCAGTATTTT. This rearrangement joins TRBV7-9 to TRBJ2-3, with TRBD2 as a possible D gene (5 bases). Germline V gene data show CDR1 as SEHNR and CDR2 as FQNEAQ (reference sequence). The CDR3 consists of 14 residues. V shed 5 bases and J shed 6 bases, with 15 bases lying between them.

Turning to this clone: Germline and junction disagree at one end, which may indicate a read error. Other DNA sequences within the sample encode an identical CDR3. The V and J genes are TRBV10-3 and TRBJ1-6; no clear D. The V gene's germline CDR1 is ENHRY and CDR2 SYGVKD. The CDR3 extends over 14 amino acids. In nucleotides, the CDR3 is TGTGCTATCAGCCCCGCGGGTCGGAATTCACCCCTCCACTTT. This translates into CAISPAGRNSPLHF.

The chain links TRBV7-9 to TRBJ1-2, with D possibly TRBD1 on 5 matching bases. Trimming took off 3 bases at V and 5 bases at J, with 10 bases between the two ends. The CDR3 runs to 13 residues. Germline CDR1 SEHNR, CDR2 FQNEAQ (reference sequence). The CDR3 region has the DNA TGTGCCAGCAGCTTTGACAGACCTTATGGCTACACCTTC. Its protein product is CASSFDRPYGYTF.

This clone has just one count. A much larger clonotype is one base distant, so this may be a read error. V and J are TRBV5-4 and TRBJ1-5; a weak D match, TRBD1 (5 bases). V lost 5 bases and J 4 bases, leaving 10 bases between the germline ends. The CDR3 is made up of 13 amino acids. Germline values: CDR1 SGHNT, CDR2 YYREEE (reference sequence). In nucleotides, the CDR3 is TGTGCCAGCAGTCAACAGGAAAATCAGCCCCAGCATTTT. It specifies CASSQQENQPQHF.

The gene calls are TRBV18 and TRBJ1-1; possible D gene TRBD1, 5 bases. CDR3 length: 15 residues. Germline V gene data show CDR1 as KGHSH and CDR2 as LQKENI. V lost 6 bases and J lost 1, with 15 bases in between. The CDR3 DNA reads as TGTGCCAGCTCCTTCGGGGGATCATGGAACACTGAAGCTTTCTTT. Translation: CASSFGGSWNTEAFF.

The chain carries TRBV27 and TRBJ2-1, with 8 nucleotides matching TRBD2. The trim removed 1 base at V and 3 bases at J, leaving 5 bases unmatched. CDR3 length: 16 residues. The germline V gene encodes CDR1 MNHEY and CDR2 SMNVEV (reference sequence). The CDR3 is CASSLYGRADYNEQFF. CDR3 DNA: TGTGCCAGCAGTTTATACGGGAGGGCCGACTACAATGAGCAGTTCTTC.

The chain couples TRBV6-5 to TRBJ2-7; D is perhaps TRBD2 (5 bases). V was shortened by 2 bases and J by 5 bases, with 16 bases between the two germline ends. Germline CDR1 reads MNHEY; CDR2 reads SVGAGI. The CDR3 has 15 residues. The chain's CDR3 is CASSYTVGERNEQYF. DNA for the CDR3: TGTGCCAGCAGTTACACTGTGGGAGAACGCAACGAGCAGTACTTC.

The chain is built from TRBV18 and TRBJ2-3; the D is unclear. This CDR3 has 15 amino acids. Germline V lookup: CDR1 KGHSH, CDR2 LQKENI. Trimming cost V 0 bases and J 1 base, with 8 bases left between them. CDR3 DNA: TGTGCCAGCTCACCACCGTTAATTGGCACAGATACGCAGTATTTT. Protein sequence: CASSPPLIGTDTQYF.

The chain is built from TRBV28 and TRBJ1-5; TRBD1 matches at 10 bases. Trimming at V came to 6 bases and at J to 2 bases, leaving 7 bases not matched to a gene. The CDR3 has 16 amino acids. Looked up from germline, CDR1 is MDHEN and CDR2 is SYDVKM. CDR3 sequence reads: CASRKPGQGRNQPQHF. CDR3 in DNA: TGTGCCAGCAGGAAACCGGGACAGGGGCGCAATCAGCCCCAGCATTTT.